These 10 T cell receptor beta chains originate from one sample sequenced in a study of blood T cell repertoires in COVID-19. The repertoire was sequenced with immunoSEQ multiplex PCR; TCRdb's copy has only in-frame clones and lacks some. The sample consists of 200,000 to 250,000 clones, roughly 89% of them appearing once. What was sequenced was peripheral blood. These receptors all stem from a man aged 55 to 70 who had recovered from COVID-19.

The genes are TRBV15 and TRBJ2-1; 15 bases match TRBD2. The CDR3 totals 19 residues. Germline lookup yields CDR1 LNHNV and CDR2 YYDKDF (reference sequence). J lost 4 bases, V lost 0 bases, and 7 bases had no gene match. The chain's CDR3 is CATSRDRSGLAGGYNEQFF. CDR3 DNA sequence: TGTGCCACCAGCAGAGATCGATCGGGACTAGCGGGAGGTTACAATGAGCAGTTCTTC.

The chain has TRBV27 and TRBJ2-7, with 7 bases matching TRBD1. V lost 4 bases, J lost 1 base, and 4 bases stayed unmatched. The CDR3 length is 14 residues. CDR1 is MNHEY and CDR2 is SMNVEV in the germline V gene (reference sequence). The CDR3 region is CASSWRQGSYEQYF. In nucleotides, the CDR3 is TGTGCCAGCAGTTGGCGACAGGGATCCTACGAGCAGTACTTC.

The rearrangement links TRBV6-5 to TRBJ2-7; 11 nucleotides agree with TRBD2. J gave up 7 bases and V 0 bases, and 5 bases lay outside the gene matches. Germline values: CDR1 MNHEY, CDR2 SVGAGI. The CDR3 covers 15 residues. CDR3 sequence reads: CASSYSTSGRDEQYF. CDR3 in DNA: TGTGCCAGCAGTTACTCAACTAGCGGGAGAGATGAGCAGTACTTC.

The chain couples TRBV10-3 to TRBJ2-5, with a possible D match to TRBD1 (6 bases). V shed 10 bases and J shed 4 bases, with 16 bases lying between them. Germline CDR1 is ENHRY and CDR2 is SYGVKD. The CDR3 contains 13 residues. The CDR3 DNA reads as TGTGCCACCGCCGTGGGGGCAGCAGAGACCCAGTACTTC. Its translation: CATAVGAAETQYF.

The genes are TRBV29-1 and TRBJ1-2; D unresolved. The CDR3 extends over 12 amino acids. CDR1 and CDR2 from the germline V gene are SQVTM and ANQGSEA. Trimming took 6 bases from V and 7 from J, leaving 15 bases between them. CDR3 loop: CSVLRGGGGYTF. CDR3 in DNA: TGCAGCGTCCTCCGGGGAGGCGGTGGCTACACCTTC.

J is TRBJ2-5 and V is TRBV10-3; TRBD1 matches 9 bases. The CDR3 has 13 amino acids. The V gene end was trimmed by 10 bases and the J gene end by 3 bases; junction bases not matched to a gene: 6. Germline V lookup: CDR1 ENHRY, CDR2 SYGVKD. CDR3 region: CATSRDREETQYF. The CDR3 DNA reads as TGTGCCACGTCCCGGGACAGGGAAGAGACCCAGTACTTC.

The chain combines TRBV28 with TRBJ2-7; D gene unclear. The CDR3 length is 13 residues. Germline CDR1 MDHEN, CDR2 SYDVKM. Trimming shortened V by 4 bases and J by 1 base, and 8 bases separated the two germline ends. DNA for the CDR3: TGTGCCAGCAGTTACGTACAGTCCTACGAGCAGTACTTC. Amino acid sequence: CASSYVQSYEQYF.

This clone came up once. J is TRBJ2-1 and V is TRBV25-1; unclear D gene. Trimming took off 2 bases at V and 8 bases at J, with 10 bases between the two ends. From germline, CDR1 is MGHDK and CDR2 SYGVNS. This CDR3 comprises 13 residues. The CDR3 DNA is TGTGCCAGCAGTGAAGGGCCCGGCGATGAGCAGTTCTTC. Its translation is CASSEGPGDEQFF.

The J gene is TRBJ2-3, the V gene TRBV19; D may be TRBD2 (6 bases). Trimming cost V 6 bases and J 0 bases, with 10 bases left between them. Germline V gene data show CDR1 as LNHDA and CDR2 as SQIVND (reference sequence). The CDR3 is made up of 14 amino acids. The CDR3 sequence is CASRVAVSTDTQYF. CDR3 coding DNA: TGTGCCAGTAGGGTAGCGGTTAGCACAGATACGCAGTATTTT.

The chain couples TRBV9 to TRBJ2-5; TRBD1 might be the D (5 bases). From germline, CDR1 is SGDLS and CDR2 YYNGEE. Trimming cost V 0 bases and J 5 bases, with 8 bases left between them. This CDR3 contains 13 residues. The CDR3 nucleotides are TGTGCCAGCAGCGTAGACTCAGGGGAGACCCAGTACTTC. It codes for CASSVDSGETQYF.